This TCR beta chain was identified during a study of T cell repertoires in cytomegalovirus infection. Study-level information: Recently identified HLA-C-restricted CMV epitopes were among the peptides used. Study findings and constraints: Using cumulative public TCR beta family frequency, the authors identified those who carried CMV together with the relevant HLA. Across the ex vivo response, the dominant clonotypes were HLA-C-restricted CMV-specific TCR beta clonotypes.

The CDR3 consists of 16 residues. Germline loops: CDR1 ENHRY, CDR2 SYGVKD. Trimming removed 5 bases at V and 2 bases at J, with 19 bases between. TCRdb analysed the reads with MiXCR anew, one entry per CDR3 protein. This repertoire shows roughly 800,000 distinct CDR3 sequences, 25% to 30% found once; its top ten account for 13%. To note about this clonotype: Its antigen is currently unknown.

The chain has TRBV10-3 and TRBJ2-7, with D possibly TRBD2 on 5 matching bases. The sample consisted of cultured CD8+ T cells from PBMCs, taken from culture after CMV antigen stimulation. This TCR was sampled from a human donor in good health (CMV status not recorded). Some clones in this sample may be carry-over from other donors' samples. CDR3 amino acids: CAISTRGSLYPYEQYF. CDR3 coding DNA: TGTGCCATCAGTACCCGGGGTAGCCTATACCCCTACGAGCAGTACTTC.